This is a list of T cell receptor beta chains from one sample in a study of response to subunit inactivated influenza vaccine. TCRdb passed the RT-PCR reads through MiXCR, listing each CDR3 protein once. The sample comprises about half a million distinct CDR3 sequences, around 8% of which are singletons, and 13% rests with the top ten. The sequencing used PBMCs from blood, collected 23 months after vaccination. The receptors here all came from a man aged 50 to 75 who received an inactivated influenza vaccine. Each CDR3 is given with its conserved first and last residue. The order of the fields is V gene, J gene, clone size, D gene, CDR3 DNA, CDR3 protein. D genes are given only for firm matches. Rows may omit the clone size; those that give it use once, few, many or a size class.

V gene: TRBV30; J gene: TRBJ1-5; clone size: few; D gene: NA; CDR3 DNA: TGTGCCTGGAGTAGGGGGGGGTTGAGCAATCAGCCCCAGCATTTT; CDR3 protein: CAWSRGGLSNQPQHF
V gene: TRBV7-9; J gene: TRBJ2-1; clone size: NA; D gene: NA; CDR3 DNA: TGTGCCAGCAGCTTAGCGCTGAGACAGTACAATGAGCAGTTCTTC; CDR3 protein: CASSLALRQYNEQFF
V gene: TRBV6-2/TRBV6-3; J gene: TRBJ2-3; clone size: NA; D gene: NA; CDR3 DNA: TGTGCCAGCAGCAGCGCCGCAGATACGCAGTATTTT; CDR3 protein: CASSSAADTQYF
V gene: TRBV5-1; J gene: TRBJ1-1; clone size: NA; D gene: NA; CDR3 DNA: TGCGCCAGCAGCTACGGACTAGAAGCTTTCTTT; CDR3 protein: CASSYGLEAFF
V gene: TRBV7-2; J gene: TRBJ2-7; clone size: few; D gene: NA; CDR3 DNA: TGTGCCAGCACCAGACTTACAGGGGGAGGGTACGAGCAGTACTTC; CDR3 protein: CASTRLTGGGYEQYF
V gene: TRBV29-1; J gene: TRBJ1-4; clone size: few; D gene: NA; CDR3 DNA: TGCAGCGTTGCAACCCCGGAGGATGAAAAACTGTTTTTT; CDR3 protein: CSVATPEDEKLFF
V gene: TRBV10-3; J gene: TRBJ1-2; clone size: few; D gene: TRBD1; CDR3 DNA: TGTGCCGCGCAGGGACAGGGGAAGGCTGGATATGGCTACACCTTC; CDR3 protein: CAAQGQGKAGYGYTF
V gene: TRBV29-1; J gene: TRBJ1-2; clone size: NA; D gene: NA; CDR3 DNA: TGCAGCGTTGAACGCGGGCTGAACTATGGCTACACCTTC; CDR3 protein: CSVERGLNYGYTF
V gene: TRBV4-2; J gene: TRBJ1-2; clone size: few; D gene: NA; CDR3 DNA: TGTGCCAGCAGCGACGGACCCGGGGGTGGCTATGGCTACACCTTC; CDR3 protein: CASSDGPGGGYGYTF
V gene: TRBV28; J gene: TRBJ2-2; clone size: NA; D gene: TRBD2; CDR3 DNA: TGTGCCAGCAGTCCACGGAGGGCCGGGAGGTATAACACCGGGGAGCTGTTTTTT; CDR3 protein: CASSPRRAGRYNTGELFF
V gene: TRBV28; J gene: TRBJ2-1; clone size: few; D gene: TRBD2; CDR3 DNA: TGTGCCAGCAGTTTAGCCCCTAGCGGGAGGGCCAATGAGCAGTTCTTC; CDR3 protein: CASSLAPSGRANEQFF
V gene: TRBV29-1; J gene: TRBJ2-1; clone size: NA; D gene: NA; CDR3 DNA: TGCAGCGTTGAAGGAAGACTCGCCAACGATGGTGAGCAGTTCTTC; CDR3 protein: CSVEGRLANDGEQFF
V gene: TRBV7-3; J gene: TRBJ2-3; clone size: few; D gene: NA; CDR3 DNA: TGTGCCAGCAGCTTAACTCCGGCCCAACGCACAGATACGCAGTATTTT; CDR3 protein: CASSLTPAQRTDTQYF
V gene: TRBV12-3/TRBV12-4; J gene: TRBJ1-2; clone size: NA; D gene: NA; CDR3 DNA: TGTGCCAGCATTACAGGGTTGGCCTATGGCTACACCTTC; CDR3 protein: CASITGLAYGYTF
V gene: TRBV10-3; J gene: TRBJ2-1; clone size: NA; D gene: NA; CDR3 DNA: TGTGCCATCAGTGAATCCTACAGGGAAAATGAGCAGTTCTTC; CDR3 protein: CAISESYRENEQFF
V gene: TRBV5-6; J gene: TRBJ2-7; clone size: many; D gene: NA; CDR3 DNA: TGTGCCAGCAGCTTGGTGACAGGGAGGGCCTACGAGCAGTACTTC; CDR3 protein: CASSLVTGRAYEQYF
V gene: TRBV28; J gene: TRBJ1-4; clone size: many; D gene: NA; CDR3 DNA: TGTGCCAGCAGTCTAACCGGGACTAATGAAAAACTGTTTTTT; CDR3 protein: CASSLTGTNEKLFF
V gene: TRBV20-1; J gene: TRBJ1-2; clone size: many; D gene: NA; CDR3 DNA: TGCAGTGCTAGAGCAACAGCAAACTATGGCTACACCTTC; CDR3 protein: CSARATANYGYTF
V gene: TRBV7-2; J gene: TRBJ2-7; clone size: many; D gene: NA; CDR3 DNA: TGTGCCAGCAGCTCGAACGGAGGCCCCTACGAGCAGTACTTC; CDR3 protein: CASSSNGGPYEQYF
V gene: TRBV12-3/TRBV12-4; J gene: TRBJ2-2; clone size: NA; D gene: TRBD2; CDR3 DNA: TGTGCCAGCGTTAGGGCTAGCGGGGCCTCCGGGGAGCTGTTTTTT; CDR3 protein: CASVRASGASGELFF
V gene: TRBV10-3; J gene: TRBJ2-2; clone size: NA; D gene: TRBD1; CDR3 DNA: TGTGCCATCAGACTCGGACAGGGGGCTACGAACACCGGGGAGCTGTTTTTT; CDR3 protein: CAIRLGQGATNTGELFF
V gene: TRBV20-1; J gene: TRBJ2-7; clone size: few; D gene: NA; CDR3 DNA: TGCAGTCCGGGGGTGGATAATGAGCAGTACTTC; CDR3 protein: CSPGVDNEQYF
V gene: TRBV18; J gene: TRBJ2-1; clone size: NA; D gene: TRBD2; CDR3 DNA: TGTGCCAGCTCACCCCAACAGCGGGAGGGCTATGAGCAGTTCTTC; CDR3 protein: CASSPQQREGYEQFF
V gene: TRBV7-9; J gene: TRBJ1-6; clone size: NA; D gene: NA; CDR3 DNA: TGTGCCAGCAGCCCCCCGGGGGATTCACCCCTCCACTTT; CDR3 protein: CASSPPGDSPLHF
V gene: TRBV7-2; J gene: TRBJ2-5; clone size: many; D gene: NA; CDR3 DNA: TGTGCCAGCAGCTTAAGACGCGAGACCCAGTACTTC; CDR3 protein: CASSLRRETQYF
V gene: TRBV7-9; J gene: TRBJ2-7; clone size: NA; D gene: NA; CDR3 DNA: TGTGCCAGCAGCTTAGATTCGGTATACGAGCAGTACTTC; CDR3 protein: CASSLDSVYEQYF
V gene: TRBV11-1; J gene: TRBJ2-1; clone size: NA; D gene: TRBD2; CDR3 DNA: TGTGCCAGCAGCTTAATACGGTGGGGACGGGAGGAGGTTAAGGGGCAGTTCTTC; CDR3 protein: CASSLIRWGREEVKGQFF
V gene: TRBV12-3/TRBV12-4; J gene: TRBJ2-5; clone size: few; D gene: NA; CDR3 DNA: TGTGCCAGCAGTTTAGATGTGGAGACCCAGTACTTC; CDR3 protein: CASSLDVETQYF
V gene: TRBV2; J gene: TRBJ1-3; clone size: many; D gene: NA; CDR3 DNA: TGTGCCAGCACCCCGTTGGGGGGCGTTTCTGGAAACACCATATATTTT; CDR3 protein: CASTPLGGVSGNTIYF
V gene: TRBV3-1; J gene: TRBJ1-5; clone size: NA; D gene: NA; CDR3 DNA: TGTGCCAGCAGCCAAGGAGTTAGAAGTCAGCCCCAGCATTTT; CDR3 protein: CASSQGVRSQPQHF
V gene: TRBV5-1; J gene: TRBJ2-7; clone size: NA; D gene: NA; CDR3 DNA: TGCGCCAGCAGCTTGCGAGACAGCGCCGAGCAGTACTTC; CDR3 protein: CASSLRDSAEQYF
V gene: TRBV29-1; J gene: TRBJ2-1; clone size: many; D gene: NA; CDR3 DNA: TGCAGCGACACCTGGGCAGCCTCCAATGAGCAGTTCTTC; CDR3 protein: CSDTWAASNEQFF
V gene: TRBV24-1; J gene: TRBJ2-7; clone size: many; D gene: NA; CDR3 DNA: TGTGCCACCAGTGATCTGGGGGGAGAGGAGCAGTACTTC; CDR3 protein: CATSDLGGEEQYF
V gene: TRBV2; J gene: TRBJ1-6; clone size: NA; D gene: NA; CDR3 DNA: TGTGCCAGCAGTGATGACCGACTCGCGAGCTCCTATAATTCACCCCTCCACTTT; CDR3 protein: CASSDDRLASSYNSPLHF
V gene: TRBV20-1; J gene: TRBJ1-2; clone size: NA; D gene: NA; CDR3 DNA: TGCAGTGCTAGCCGAATAGCCGGGGACGGGGGCTACACCTTC; CDR3 protein: CSASRIAGDGGYTF
V gene: TRBV6-5; J gene: TRBJ2-3; clone size: NA; D gene: NA; CDR3 DNA: TGTGCCAGCAGTTCTCAGGGCGAGGGGACAGATACGCAGTATTTT; CDR3 protein: CASSSQGEGTDTQYF
V gene: TRBV6-2/TRBV6-3; J gene: TRBJ2-2; clone size: few; D gene: NA; CDR3 DNA: TGTGCCAGCAGTACAGAGACTTTTAACACCGGGGAGCTGTTTTTT; CDR3 protein: CASSTETFNTGELFF
V gene: TRBV18; J gene: TRBJ1-1; clone size: many; D gene: TRBD1; CDR3 DNA: TGTGCCAGCTCACCAGGGACAGCTACTGGTGCTTTCTTT; CDR3 protein: CASSPGTATGAFF
V gene: TRBV20-1; J gene: TRBJ2-1; clone size: few; D gene: NA; CDR3 DNA: TGCAGTGCTAGGGCAGACGCCATTAACAATGAGCAGTTCTTC; CDR3 protein: CSARADAINNEQFF
V gene: TRBV4-3; J gene: TRBJ1-2; clone size: many; D gene: NA; CDR3 DNA: TGCGCCAGCAGCCAAGATAGGAACAGGAACTATGGCTACACCTTC; CDR3 protein: CASSQDRNRNYGYTF
V gene: TRBV5-1; J gene: TRBJ2-3; clone size: few; D gene: NA; CDR3 DNA: TGCGCCAGCAGCTTTTTGGGCCGGGATACGCAGTATTTT; CDR3 protein: CASSFLGRDTQYF
V gene: TRBV20-1; J gene: TRBJ2-5; clone size: NA; D gene: NA; CDR3 DNA: TGCAGTGCTCTCAGGGGTCCAAGGGAGACCCAGTACTTC; CDR3 protein: CSALRGPRETQYF
V gene: TRBV6-5; J gene: TRBJ1-5; clone size: once; D gene: TRBD1; CDR3 DNA: TGTGCCAGCAGTTATCCGGGACAGGGTAACGCTCAGCCCCAGCATTTT; CDR3 protein: CASSYPGQGNAQPQHF